This T cell receptor (beta chain) derives from a study of cytomegalovirus exposure and HLA in healthy donors. Looking at the study overall: According to later analysis, the same platform produced the 130 or so validation and about 700 first-cohort repertoires.

Data came from immunoSEQ multiplex PCR; TCRdb stores just in-frame clones and leaves some out. The data contain 250,000 to 400,000 clones, over 75% of them seen just once; the ten biggest clones take up roughly 0.96%. Points on this clone: Its antigen is still unknown.

Study-wide findings and caveats: The study labeled 164 TCR beta chains cytomegalovirus-associated.

The CDR3 is made up of 14 amino acids. Germline V lookup: CDR1 MNHEY, CDR2 SMNVEV (reference sequence). The V and J ends lost 5 bases and 5 bases, in that order; junction bases with no gene match: 7. The study drew the donors from its approximately 120-subject validation cohort, separate from the approximately 700-subject first cohort. Sequenced sample: PBMCs. The V call is TRBV27, the J call TRBJ2-3; 7 bases match TRBD2. The TCR sequence derives from a man aged 25-45 years in good health and CMV-seronegative. The CDR3 region has the DNA TGTGCCAGCAGTCAGAAGGGGAGGGGAGATACGCAGTATTTT. Amino acids: CASSQKGRGDTQYF.